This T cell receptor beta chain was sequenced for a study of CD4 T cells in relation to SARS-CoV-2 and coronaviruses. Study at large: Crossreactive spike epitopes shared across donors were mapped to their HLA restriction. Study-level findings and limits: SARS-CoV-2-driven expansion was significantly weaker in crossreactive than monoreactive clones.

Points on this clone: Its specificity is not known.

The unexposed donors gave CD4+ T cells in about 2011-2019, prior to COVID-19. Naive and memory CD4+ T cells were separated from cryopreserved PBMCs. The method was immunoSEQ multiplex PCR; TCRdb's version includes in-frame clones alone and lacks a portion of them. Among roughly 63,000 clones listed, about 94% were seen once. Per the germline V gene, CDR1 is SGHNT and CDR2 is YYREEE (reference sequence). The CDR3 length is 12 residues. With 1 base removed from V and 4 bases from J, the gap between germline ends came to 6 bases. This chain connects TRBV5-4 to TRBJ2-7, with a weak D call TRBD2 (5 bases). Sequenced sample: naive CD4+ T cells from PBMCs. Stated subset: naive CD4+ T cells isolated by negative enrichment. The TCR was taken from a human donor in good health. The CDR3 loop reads CASSLRGYEQYF. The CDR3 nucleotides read TGTGCCAGCAGCTTGCGGGGATACGAGCAGTACTTC. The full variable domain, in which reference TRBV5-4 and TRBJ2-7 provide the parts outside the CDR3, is ETGVTQSPTHLIKTRGQQVTLRCSSQSGHNTVSWYQQALGQGPQFIFQYYREEENGRGNFPPRFSGLQFPNYSSELNVNALELDDSALYLCASSLRGYEQYFGPGTRLTVT.